This note documents a single TCR beta chain sequence. One end of the junction fails to match germline, which may point to a read error. This entry is derived from a study of cytomegalovirus exposure and HLA in healthy donors. The germline V gene encodes CDR1 SGHVS and CDR2 FNYEAQ. This CDR3 spans 13 amino acids. The PCR was carried out with 60 Vbeta primers and 13 Jbeta primers. Original data processing: The count from a later analysis was tens of millions of unique TCR beta chains, 9 million to 12 million of them shared. TCRdb keeps only in-frame clones here, not all; method: immunoSEQ multiplex PCR. For V, J and clone size, that table is used; D and trimming come from the DNA. Seen here are 100,000 or so clones, approximately 88% observed once, and the top ten hold about 2.1%.

The sequence was collected from a man younger than 35 in good health and CMV-seronegative. Source material: PBMCs. The chain joins TRBV7-6 to TRBJ2-5, with 11 nucleotides matching TRBD2. The CDR3 nucleotides read TGTGCCAGCAGCCTAGCGGGAGGCGAGACCCAGTACTTC. This encodes CASSLAGGETQYF.